These 13 T cell receptor beta chains originate from one sample sequenced in a study of T cells in localized non-small cell lung cancer. TCRdb keeps only in-frame clones here, not all; method: immunoSEQ multiplex PCR. The table shows some 13,000 clones, with around four fifths occurring only once. Sequences were derived from peripheral blood, sampled before any cancer treatment. These receptor sequences come from a male donor older than 55 with stage I squamous cell lung carcinoma.

The CDR3 coding sequence is TGTGCCAGCAGTGACCGGACTAGCGGGAGCGGGGAGCAGTACTTC. The encoded protein is CASSDRTSGSGEQYF. This rearrangement joins TRBV25-1 to TRBJ2-7; TRBD2 matches at 13 bases. The CDR3 loop spans 15 amino acids. The V segment lost 3 bases and the J segment 7 bases; nucleotides outside the gene matches: 6. Looked up from germline, CDR1 is MGHDK and CDR2 is SYGVNS.

The genes are TRBV15 and TRBJ2-1; 7 nucleotides match TRBD2. Germline V lookup: CDR1 LNHNV, CDR2 YYDKDF (reference sequence). V lost 2 bases and J lost 7; bases outside the gene matches: 11. This CDR3 has 16 amino acids. DNA for the CDR3: TGTGCCACCAGCAGACCTATGAGGGAGGGGCTTAATGAGCAGTTCTTC. Translating it yields CATSRPMREGLNEQFF.

This rearrangement joins TRBV10-2 to TRBJ1-2; D call uncertain. V was clipped by 3 bases and J by 4 bases, with 9 bases between them. Germline CDR1 reads WSHSY; CDR2 reads SAAADI. The CDR3 extends over 13 amino acids. CDR3 in amino acids: CASSEAELYGYTF. CDR3 nucleotides: TGCGCCAGCAGTGAAGCAGAACTCTATGGCTACACCTTC.

This chain uses TRBV29-1 with TRBJ1-4; D uncertain. Germline V gene data show CDR1 as SQVTM and CDR2 as ANQGSEA. This CDR3 is built from 12 residues. Between the trimmed V and J ends, which lost 4 bases and 8 bases, there was a span of 11 bases. CDR3 sequence: CSVVGRNEKLFF. CDR3 bases: TGCAGCGTTGTAGGACGTAACGAAAAACTGTTTTTT. Full variable domain (rest looked up from reference TRBV29-1 and TRBJ1-4): SAVISQKPSRDICQRGTSLTIQCQVDSQVTMMFWYRQQPGQSLTLIATANQGSEATYESGFVIDKFPISRPNLTFSTLTVSNMSPEDSSIYLCSVVGRNEKLFFGSGTQLSVL.

The chain recombines TRBV5-6 with TRBJ2-3; TRBD1 or TRBD2 may be the D gene (5 bases each). With 7 bases removed from V and 2 bases from J, the gap between germline ends came to 11 bases. Germline CDR1 SGHDT, CDR2 YYEEEE. CDR3 length: 13 residues. CDR3 sequence: CASGAGITDTQYF. CDR3 in DNA: TGTGCCAGCGGGGCGGGCATCACAGATACGCAGTATTTT.

The CDR3 sequence is CASSLDVARTDTQYF. The CDR3 nucleotides read TGCGCCAGCAGCTTGGATGTAGCCCGCACAGATACGCAGTATTTT. The chain combines TRBV5-1 with TRBJ2-3; D unresolved. The CDR3 runs 15 residues. V shed 0 bases and J shed 1 base, with 9 bases lying between them. CDR1 and CDR2 (germline): SGHRS, YFSETQ.

The rearrangement links TRBV5-1 to TRBJ2-2, with 9 bases matching TRBD1. This CDR3 contains 16 residues. Germline V gene sequence: CDR1 SGHRS, CDR2 YFSETQ. The ends lost 3 bases at V and 6 bases at J; junction bases unmatched: 9. CDR3 protein: CASSYGTGGASGELFF. In DNA, the CDR3 is TGCGCCAGCAGCTATGGAACAGGGGGCGCCTCCGGGGAGCTGTTTTTT.

The V gene is TRBV2, the J gene TRBJ2-1, with D possibly being TRBD2 (5 bases). The CDR3 consists of 16 residues. Per germline, CDR1 SNHLY and CDR2 FYNNEI. The germline V and J ends were trimmed by 6 bases and 9 bases, with 24 bases remaining between them. CDR3 nucleotide sequence: TGTGCCAGCAGGGGTAATCAGGCTATCGGGATCCGTGAGCAGTTCTTC. Translation: CASRGNQAIGIREQFF.

This chain links TRBV9 with TRBJ2-7, with 8 bases matching TRBD2. Looked up from germline, CDR1 is SGDLS and CDR2 is YYNGEE. J lost 4 bases, V lost 0 bases, and 3 bases had no gene match. The CDR3 loop spans 14 amino acids. CDR3 sequence: CASSVAGGPYEQYF. The CDR3 coding sequence is TGTGCCAGCAGCGTAGCGGGAGGGCCTTACGAGCAGTACTTC. The whole variable domain, filled in from reference TRBV9 and TRBJ2-7, reads DSGVTQTPKHLITATGQRVTLRCSPRSGDLSVYWYQQSLDQGLQFLIQYYNGEERAKGNILERFSAQQFPDLHSELNLSSLELGDSALYFCASSVAGGPYEQYFGPGTRLTVT.

CDR3: CASSRWGTGLTDTQYF. CDR3 DNA sequence: TGTGCCAGCAGTAGGTGGGGGACAGGTTTAACAGATACGCAGTATTTT. V usage is TRBV5-4 and J usage is TRBJ2-3; 8 bases align to TRBD1. Germline CDR1 and CDR2: SGHNT and YYREEE (reference sequence). This CDR3 has 16 residues. The J segment lost 3 bases and the V segment lost 5 bases, leaving 11 bases of the junction unmatched.

This chain links TRBV6-5 with TRBJ2-1; TRBD2 aligns across 11 bases. CDR1 is MNHEY, CDR2 SVGAGI, per germline. Germline trimming cut 5 bases from V and 8 bases from J; bases unmatched to any gene: 8. This CDR3 contains 15 residues. CDR3 DNA: TGTGCCAGCAGTGCCCCGGGACTAGCGGTCCATGAGCAGTTCTTC. The encoded protein is CASSAPGLAVHEQFF.

The rearrangement links TRBV21-1 to TRBJ2-4; whether TRBD2, the table's D call, matches the DNA was not checked. TRBV21-1 is tagged as a pseudogene. The CDR3 covers 14 residues. The CDR3 spells CASSKAMRENIQYF. In DNA, the CDR3 is TGTGCCAGCAGCAAAGCCATGCGGGAAAACATTCAGTACTTC.

The chain joins TRBV29-1 to TRBJ1-3, with unresolved D. Trimming pared 0 bases from V and 4 bases from J, leaving 7 bases between. This CDR3 is built from 13 residues. Germline V lookup: CDR1 SQVTM, CDR2 ANQGSEA. In DNA form, the CDR3 reads TGCAGCGTTGAAGAGGTGCCGGGAAACACCATATATTTT. Translation: CSVEEVPGNTIYF. Filled out from reference TRBV29-1 and TRBJ1-3, the complete variable domain reads SAVISQKPSRDICQRGTSLTIQCQVDSQVTMMFWYRQQPGQSLTLIATANQGSEATYESGFVIDKFPISRPNLTFSTLTVSNMSPEDSSIYLCSVEEVPGNTIYFGEGSWLTVV.